The T cell receptor (beta chain) described here comes from a study of cytomegalovirus exposure and HLA in healthy donors. Study as a whole: A subsequent analysis stated that the 120 or so validation repertoires were run on the same platform as the 650 to 850 first-cohort repertoires.

On this clone: Its antigen remains unknown.

Regarding the study as a whole: The classifier reportedly diagnosed cytomegalovirus status with high sensitivity and specificity. Many donors carried some public TCRs, although rarity characterized most TCR sequences. The study designated 150 or so TCR beta chains cytomegalovirus-associated.

The CDR3 spans 16 residues. V dropped 1 base and J dropped 1; count of bases not matched to a gene: 6. Germline V gene sequence: CDR1 SGHTA, CDR2 FQGNSA. The data were produced by immunoSEQ multiplex PCR, yet TCRdb's version contains in-frame clones alone and is incomplete. The sample lists about 240,000 clones, 75% to 90% occurring once. Sequenced material: PBMCs. The sequence came from a woman aged 25 to 39 in good health and CMV-seropositive. The V and J genes are TRBV7-2 and TRBJ1-1, with 7 bases fitting TRBD1. CDR3 protein: CASSLGPGGRNTEAFF. CDR3 DNA: TGTGCCAGCAGCTTAGGGCCAGGGGGGCGGAACACTGAAGCTTTCTTT. Full variable domain (missing parts from reference TRBV7-2 and TRBJ1-1): GAGVSQSPSNKVTEKGKDVELRCDPISGHTALYWYRQSLGQGLEFLIYFQGNSAPDKSGLPSDRFSAERTGGSVSTLTIQRTQQEDSAVYLCASSLGPGGRNTEAFFGQGTRLTVV.